These T cell receptor beta chains were read from a single sample in a study of OX40 agonist ivuxolimab in advanced cancers. Assay: immunoSEQ multiplex PCR; the TCRdb copy retains only in-frame clones and omits some. There are around 40,000 clones in the sample; less than 85% occur only once, and about 4% lies in the top ten. The sequencing here drew on CD4+ or CD8+ T cells sorted from blood, taken in a trial of the OX40 agonist ivuxolimab. Receptors were obtained from an adult with an advanced solid tumor such as melanoma, head and neck, liver or kidney cancer. Both conserved end residues are trimmed from each CDR3.

V: TRBV5-8; length: 12; J: TRBJ2-2; CDR3: ASSASSNTGELF
V: TRBV18; length: 11; J: TRBJ2-7; CDR3: ASSPGQIYEQY
V: TRBV19; length: 12; J: TRBJ1-4; CDR3: ASSTQGANEKLF
V: TRBV7-9; length: 8; J: TRBJ2-1; CDR3: ASSLIEQF
V: TRBV28; length: 12; J: TRBJ1-5; CDR3: ASSFLGQGQPQH
V: TRBV5-1; length: 14; J: TRBJ2-1; CDR3: ASSSRLAGIYNEQF
V: TRBV5-1; length: 15; J: TRBJ2-1; CDR3: ASSIGTGPSSYNEQF
V: TRBV9; length: 11; J: TRBJ1-1; CDR3: ASSVAGSSEAF
V: TRBV30; length: 15; J: TRBJ1-3; CDR3: AWSVLDGVSSGNTIY
V: TRBV5-4; length: 15; J: TRBJ2-3; CDR3: ASSSAKSRGSTDTQY
V: TRBV19; length: 14; J: TRBJ1-1; CDR3: ASSLYPGQGNTEAF
V: TRBV30; length: 14; J: TRBJ2-3; CDR3: ASTRDRGRSTDTQY
V: TRBV7-3; length: 12; J: TRBJ2-6; CDR3: ASSSDSGANVLT
V: TRBV6-5; length: 12; J: TRBJ2-7; CDR3: ASSLGQFAYEQY
V: TRBV6-6; length: 11; J: TRBJ1-5; CDR3: ASSLGPYQPQH
V: TRBV19; length: 12; J: TRBJ2-5; CDR3: ASSTGGIWETQY
V: TRBV9; length: 14; J: TRBJ1-1; CDR3: ASSALSRGTRTEAF
V: TRBV9; length: 12; J: TRBJ2-2; CDR3: ASSTTGPTGELF
V: TRBV27; length: 12; J: TRBJ2-2; CDR3: ASSGPRGTGELF
V: TRBV5-4; length: 15; J: TRBJ2-1; CDR3: ASSLALRRSSYNEQF
V: TRBV30; length: 15; J: TRBJ2-1; CDR3: AWSVRGGGIYYNEQF
V: TRBV5-6; length: 13; J: TRBJ2-7; CDR3: ASSPTPTGPYEQY
V: TRBV29-1; length: 12; J: TRBJ1-4; CDR3: SPFHGTKEEKLF
V: TRBV7-9; length: 13; J: TRBJ1-4; CDR3: ASSTHRGINEKLF
V: TRBV2; length: 13; J: TRBJ2-1; CDR3: ASSEPGSSYNEQF
V: TRBV6-4; length: 12; J: TRBJ2-6; CDR3: ASSEEAGANVLT
V: TRBV7-8; length: 13; J: TRBJ1-1; CDR3: ASSPLGDTNTEAF
V: TRBV30; length: 8; J: TRBJ1-2; CDR3: AWGLAGYT